These T cell receptor beta chains were read from a single sample in a study of T-cell memory formation after mild COVID-19. TCRdb processed the 5' RACE reads anew with MiXCR; each CDR3 protein has one entry. Here the sample spans under 200,000 distinct CDR3 sequences, roughly 28% being singletons. Material: PBMCs or a T cell subset sorted from them (not recorded which). The receptors shown here come from an adult woman who had mild COVID-19 (a few samples of this study predate the infection). Cell type and time point are not known. The CDR3 runs from the conserved cysteine through the conserved F or W. D genes are given only for firm matches. Some rows mark clone size as missing; the rest say once, few, many or name a class of expanded clone.

j_call clone_size d_call v_call cdr3_aa cdr3_nt
TRBJ2-6 . TRBD1 TRBV5-1 CASSLPGTAGANVLTF TGCGCCAGCAGCCTTCCCGGGACAGCTGGGGCCAACGTCCTGACTTTC
TRBJ2-1 . . TRBV7-3 CASSSYNGWQFF TGTGCCAGCAGCTCGTACAATGGTTGGCAGTTCTTC
TRBJ1-1 few TRBD1 TRBV12-3/TRBV12-4 CASSLPGQRNTEAFF TGTGCCAGCAGCTTACCGGGACAGAGGAACACTGAAGCTTTCTTT
TRBJ1-2 . . TRBV28 CASSEFGYGYTF TGTGCCAGCAGCGAGTTTGGCTATGGCTACACCTTC
TRBJ1-1 . TRBD1 TRBV19 CASSPQGWNTEAFF TGTGCCAGTAGTCCACAGGGGTGGAACACTGAAGCTTTCTTT
TRBJ1-2 once TRBD1 TRBV27 CASANRKGAFFGGYTF TGTGCCAGCGCAAATAGGAAGGGGGCCTTTTTTGGTGGCTACACCTTC
TRBJ2-3 . . TRBV27 CASSWNRERPRVTDTQYF TGTGCCAGCAGTTGGAATCGGGAGCGGCCGAGGGTTACAGATACGCAGTATTTT
TRBJ2-3 . . TRBV19 CASNPYGDTDTQYF TGTGCCAGTAACCCTTATGGGGACACAGATACGCAGTATTTT
TRBJ2-7 . . TRBV25-1 CASSEVLGGEQYF TGTGCCAGCAGTGAGGTGTTGGGGGGCGAGCAGTACTTC
TRBJ2-2 few TRBD2 TRBV12-3/TRBV12-4 CASSFRTSGGKWTGELFF TGTGCCAGCAGCTTTCGGACTAGCGGGGGGAAGTGGACCGGGGAGCTGTTTTTT
TRBJ2-7 few . TRBV25-1 CASSESRGRGGHEQYF TGTGCCAGCAGTGAATCGCGCGGGAGAGGGGGCCACGAGCAGTACTTC
TRBJ1-1 . . TRBV6-2/TRBV6-3 CASTPFRENTEAFF TGTGCCAGCACCCCTTTCCGAGAGAACACTGAAGCTTTCTTT
TRBJ2-1 . TRBD2 TRBV6-2/TRBV6-3 CASRLAGGTQSDEQFF TGTGCCAGCAGACTAGCGGGAGGGACTCAGTCCGATGAGCAGTTCTTC
TRBJ1-5 . . TRBV6-4 CASSDNTEVDQPQHF TGTGCCAGCAGTGACAACACGGAAGTGGATCAGCCCCAGCATTTT
TRBJ2-3 . . TRBV2 CASSGEHGDTQYF TGTGCCAGCAGTGGGGAGCATGGAGATACGCAGTATTTT
TRBJ2-2 . . TRBV7-8 CASTGYRDTGELFF TGTGCCAGCACAGGGTATAGGGACACCGGGGAGCTGTTTTTT